The following is a T cell receptor (beta chain) sequence with its context. The repertoire was sequenced with immunoSEQ multiplex PCR; TCRdb's copy has only in-frame clones and lacks some. Of more than 2,000,000 clones listed, over 85% were seen once; the top ten hold approximately 0.4%. CDR3 length: 13 amino acids. Losses at the gene ends were 6 bases for V and 4 bases for J; bases not matched to a gene: 6. Germline-derived CDR1 and CDR2 are SGHVS and FNYEAQ. The sample comes from a study of shared clonotypes between healthy human individuals. The J gene is TRBJ2-7, the V gene TRBV7-6; 7 bases align to TRBD1. The receptor was isolated from a man younger than 30 in good health. Some clones in this sample may be carry-over from other donors' samples. The sequenced sample was naive CD4+ T cells from PBMCs. Subset noted: CD45RA+ positively selected. CDR3 sequence reads: CASSRQGDYEQYF. In nucleotides, the CDR3 is TGTGCCAGCAGTCGACAGGGCGATTACGAGCAGTACTTC.